The 9 T cell receptor beta chains in this list originate from one sample, sequenced in a study of cytotoxic CD8 clonotypes in ibrutinib-treated CLL. The table came from immunoSEQ multiplex PCR; TCRdb's copy has only in-frame clones and leaves some out. This table holds tens of thousands of clones, around two thirds found once. The sequenced sample was PBMCs, obtained at disease progression, from a patient treated with ibrutinib. The source is a human donor with chronic lymphocytic leukemia.

Only a few counts were recorded for this clone. The genes are TRBV6-5 and TRBJ1-5, with 8 bases fitting TRBD1. Germline V gene data show CDR1 as MNHEY and CDR2 as SVGAGI. Unmatched junction bases numbered 9, after V lost 0 bases and J lost 8 bases. The CDR3 sequence is 16 residues long. This CDR3 reads CASSYSSQGAGKPQHF. For the CDR3, the DNA is TGTGCCAGCAGTTACTCGAGTCAGGGGGCAGGTAAGCCCCAGCATTTT.

The J gene is TRBJ2-3, the V gene TRBV2, with a weak D call TRBD2 (7 bases). V lost 7 bases and J lost 2, with 13 bases in between. Germline values: CDR1 SNHLY, CDR2 FYNNEI. The CDR3 runs 14 residues. The CDR3: CASNLGGPTDTQYF. The DNA for the CDR3 is TGTGCCAGCAACCTCGGGGGGCCCACAGATACGCAGTATTTT.

The chain uses TRBV20-1 and TRBJ1-2; no definite D call. CDR1 and CDR2 (germline): DFQATT, SNEGSKA (reference sequence). V dropped 3 bases and J dropped 7 bases, with 9 bases sitting between them. The CDR3 is 11 residues long. CDR3 in amino acids: CSASGSRGYTF. The CDR3 coding sequence is TGCAGTGCTAGCGGGAGTCGTGGCTACACCTTC.

This rearrangement joins TRBV5-1 to TRBJ1-2; possible D gene TRBD1, 6 bases. Between the trimmed V and J ends, which lost 0 bases and 8 bases, there was a span of 20 bases. The CDR3 contains 16 residues. The germline gives CDR1 SGHRS, CDR2 YFSETQ. The CDR3 is CASSLAFSTRTDGYTF. In DNA form, the CDR3 reads TGCGCCAGCAGCTTGGCCTTCTCGACCCGGACAGACGGCTACACCTTC.

The chain uses TRBV7-9 and TRBJ1-1; D call uncertain. CDR3 length: 12 amino acids. The germline V and J ends were trimmed by 2 bases and 8 bases, with 9 bases remaining between them. The germline V gene has CDR1 SEHNR and CDR2 FQNEAQ (reference sequence). The CDR3: CASSLSALEAFF. As DNA, the CDR3 is TGTGCCAGCAGCTTAAGCGCTCTCGAAGCTTTCTTT.

This clone was counted a single time. This chain links TRBV4-3 with TRBJ2-1; possible D gene TRBD2, 5 bases. CDR3 length equals 15 residues. The germline CDR1 and CDR2 sequences are LGHNA and YSLEER. V lost 0 bases, J lost 8 bases, and 14 bases lay in between. In DNA form, the CDR3 reads TGCGCCAGCAGCCAAGACACTAGTCAAGTCTATGAGCAGTTCTTC. Protein sequence: CASSQDTSQVYEQFF.

V is TRBV4-1 and J is TRBJ2-2; 7 nucleotides agree with TRBD2. Germline CDR1 is MGHRA and CDR2 is YSYEKL. The CDR3 is made up of 16 amino acids. Unmatched junction bases numbered 10, after V lost 2 bases and J lost 7 bases. The chain's CDR3 is CASSQPQGGAVGELFF. The CDR3 nucleotides are TGCGCCAGCAGCCAACCCCAGGGAGGGGCGGTCGGGGAGCTGTTTTTT.

The genes are TRBV4-3 and TRBJ2-7; the D is unclear. CDR1 and CDR2 from the germline V gene are LGHNA and YSLEER. V was cut by 0 bases and J by 0 bases, with 9 bases left in between. This CDR3 has 15 residues. In DNA, the CDR3 is TGCGCCAGCAGCCAAGAGGCAGGTCCCTCCTACGAGCAGTACTTC. It specifies CASSQEAGPSYEQYF.

This chain connects TRBV27 to TRBJ2-7, with 7 bases lining up with TRBD1. Germline values: CDR1 MNHEY, CDR2 SMNVEV (reference sequence). The CDR3 totals 14 residues. Losses at the gene ends were 6 bases for V and 3 bases for J; bases not matched to a gene: 8. The DNA of the CDR3 is TGTGCCAGCAGCTCGACAGGGCATCTCTACGAGCAGTACTTC. Encoded protein: CASSSTGHLYEQYF.